This is a list of T cell receptor beta chains from one sample in a study of patients and donors after allogeneic stem cell transplantation. TCRdb independently ran MiXCR on the RT-PCR reads; one entry per CDR3 protein. The sample has over 400,000 distinct CDR3 sequences, about a sixth seen once. Sequenced material: blood, either unsorted or a sorted T cell fraction (not recorded which). Every receptor here comes from a human donor who was either an allogeneic HSCT recipient or a stem cell or donor lymphocyte infusion donor (not recorded which). It is not recorded whose cells these are; they may come from a transplant donor. CDR3s include the opening cysteine and the closing phenylalanine or tryptophan. The order of the fields is J gene, D gene, clone size, V gene, CDR3 protein, CDR3 DNA. The D gene is left open where the match is weak. A clone size is listed for some rows: how often the clone was seen (once, few, many), or a class if it is expanded.

>TRBJ2-3|TRBD2|few|TRBV7-9
CASSARGGKEDTQYF
TGTGCCAGCAGCGCCCGGGGGGGCAAAGAAGATACGCAGTATTTT
>TRBJ1-2|TRBD1|many|TRBV12-3/TRBV12-4
CASSQTGGYGYTF
TGTGCCAGCAGCCAAACAGGGGGGTATGGCTACACCTTC
>TRBJ2-6|TRBD1|.|TRBV18
CASSRGTGPFPGANVLTF
TGTGCCAGCTCACGGGGGACAGGGCCCTTCCCTGGGGCCAACGTCCTGACTTTC
>TRBJ2-3|.|few|TRBV12-5
CASGRVRTDTQYF
TGTGCTAGTGGCCGGGTCCGCACAGATACGCAGTATTTT
>TRBJ2-7|.|many|TRBV19
CASSSHGGLYYEQYF
TGTGCCAGTAGTAGCCATGGGGGACTTTACTACGAGCAGTACTTC
>TRBJ2-2|.|few|TRBV20-1
CSARQGNAGELFF
TGCAGTGCTAGACAGGGGAACGCCGGGGAGCTGTTTTTT
>TRBJ1-2|.|few|TRBV3-1
CASSQKGHSDYTF
TGTGCCAGCAGCCAGAAAGGTCACAGTGACTACACCTTC
>TRBJ1-6|TRBD1|few|TRBV28
CASSFNGQGHSPLHF
TGTGCCAGCAGTTTCAACGGACAGGGGCATTCACCCCTCCACTTT
>TRBJ2-7|.|few|TRBV29-1
CSVGTQGILTYEQYF
TGCAGCGTTGGGACGCAGGGAATCCTTACCTACGAGCAGTACTTC
>TRBJ2-2|.|many|TRBV11-2
CASSQLQGPGELFF
TGTGCCAGCAGCCAACTACAGGGTCCCGGGGAGCTGTTTTTT
>TRBJ1-3|TRBD1|few|TRBV12-3/TRBV12-4
CASSSNEGAFSGNTIYF
TGTGCCAGCAGTTCTAACGAGGGGGCGTTCTCTGGAAACACCATATATTTT
>TRBJ1-2|.|.|TRBV3-1
CASSQDYRVYYGYTF
TGTGCCAGCAGCCAAGACTACAGGGTCTACTATGGCTACACCTTC
>TRBJ2-5|TRBD2|.|TRBV6-1
CASSEYIAGGQETQYF
TGTGCCAGCAGTGAATATATAGCGGGCGGACAAGAGACCCAGTACTTC
>TRBJ2-7|TRBD1|.|TRBV29-1
CSVKYKGTGLSYEQYF
TGCAGCGTTAAGTATAAAGGGACAGGATTATCCTACGAGCAGTACTTC
>TRBJ1-1|.|.|TRBV14
CASSQLSSMNTEAFF
TGTGCCAGCAGCCAATTGTCGTCTATGAACACTGAAGCTTTCTTT
>TRBJ2-2|.|many|TRBV9
CASSTLTANTGELFF
TGTGCCAGCAGCACCCTGACAGCTAACACCGGGGAGCTGTTTTTT
>TRBJ2-3|.|few|TRBV19
CASSIIGVTQYF
TGTGCCAGTAGTATTATCGGAGTTACGCAGTATTTT
>TRBJ2-1|TRBD2|.|TRBV18
CASSPTSGKMNEQFF
TGTGCCAGCTCACCTACTAGCGGGAAGATGAATGAGCAGTTCTTC
>TRBJ2-2|TRBD2|.|TRBV5-1
CASSWGLAGGIGELFF
TGCGCCAGCAGCTGGGGACTAGCGGGGGGCATCGGGGAGCTGTTTTTT
>TRBJ1-2|TRBD1|.|TRBV6-6
CASSPRGTDGYTF
TGTGCCAGCAGCCCCAGGGGGACTGATGGCTACACCTTC
>TRBJ2-3|TRBD2|few|TRBV12-3/TRBV12-4
CASSFRGGPGDTQYF
TGTGCCAGCAGTTTTCGCGGGGGGCCGGGAGATACGCAGTATTTT
>TRBJ2-7|TRBD1|few|TRBV12-3/TRBV12-4
CASSLHPQGVYEQYF
TGTGCCAGCAGTCTTCATCCTCAGGGGGTCTACGAGCAGTACTTC
>TRBJ2-7|TRBD1|.|TRBV6-1
CASSPTGEDEQYF
TGTGCCAGCAGCCCGACAGGGGAAGACGAGCAGTACTTC
>TRBJ2-7|TRBD1|.|TRBV19
CASSPQGGNRYEQYF
TGTGCCAGTAGTCCACAGGGGGGCAATCGGTACGAGCAGTACTTC
>TRBJ1-2|.|.|TRBV2
CASSGEGRDGYTF
TGTGCCAGCAGTGGAGAGGGACGAGACGGCTACACCTTC
>TRBJ2-7|TRBD1|few|TRBV25-1
CASSGSGTGSNMWGIYEQYF
TGTGCCAGCAGTGGATCCGGGACAGGGAGTAACATGTGGGGTATCTACGAGCAGTACTTC
>TRBJ1-1|.|.|TRBV29-1
CSIVVRANTEAFF
TGCAGCATAGTCGTGAGGGCGAACACTGAAGCTTTCTTT
>TRBJ2-2|.|few|TRBV27
CASSLIPRGPIGELFF
TGTGCCAGCAGTTTAATTCCACGGGGGCCTATCGGGGAGCTGTTTTTT
>TRBJ2-3|.|.|TRBV21-1
CASSPRRTGRGRIDGTDTQYF
TGTGCCAGCAGCCCACGCCGCACCGGGAGGGGGCGAATTGACGGCACAGATACGCAGTATTTT
>TRBJ2-7|TRBD2|.|TRBV19
CASSIPTTSGGAVYEQYF
TGTGCCAGTAGTATCCCCACGACTAGCGGGGGGGCCGTCTACGAGCAGTACTTC